Sequencing of this T cell receptor beta chain was carried out in a study of post-analysis software for immune sequencing data. Across the whole study: The patients showed relapsing-remitting, secondary progressive and progressive-relapsing multiple sclerosis courses.

This CDR3 has 14 residues. V shed 3 bases and J shed 2 bases, with 7 bases lying between them. Study-level points and caveats: Elevated frequency relative to controls characterized four to six TRBV segments in patients, TRBV5-6, TRBV5-1 and TRBV20-1 among them.

Unique molecular identifiers tagged the TCR beta cDNA libraries. TCRdb fed the PCR reads into MiXCR, producing one record per CDR3 protein. The data hold 550,000 to 700,000 distinct CDR3 sequences, with 44% observed a single time. As for this clonotype: What it binds is unknown.

V and J are TRBV12-3 or TRBV12-4 and TRBJ2-2; D not certain. The TCR comes from a girl aged 10 to 17 with multiple sclerosis. Sequencing was performed on blood. Written as DNA, the CDR3 is TGTGCCAGCAGTTTCGTCAGCAACACCGGGGAGCTGTTTTTT. Residues: CASSFVSNTGELFF.